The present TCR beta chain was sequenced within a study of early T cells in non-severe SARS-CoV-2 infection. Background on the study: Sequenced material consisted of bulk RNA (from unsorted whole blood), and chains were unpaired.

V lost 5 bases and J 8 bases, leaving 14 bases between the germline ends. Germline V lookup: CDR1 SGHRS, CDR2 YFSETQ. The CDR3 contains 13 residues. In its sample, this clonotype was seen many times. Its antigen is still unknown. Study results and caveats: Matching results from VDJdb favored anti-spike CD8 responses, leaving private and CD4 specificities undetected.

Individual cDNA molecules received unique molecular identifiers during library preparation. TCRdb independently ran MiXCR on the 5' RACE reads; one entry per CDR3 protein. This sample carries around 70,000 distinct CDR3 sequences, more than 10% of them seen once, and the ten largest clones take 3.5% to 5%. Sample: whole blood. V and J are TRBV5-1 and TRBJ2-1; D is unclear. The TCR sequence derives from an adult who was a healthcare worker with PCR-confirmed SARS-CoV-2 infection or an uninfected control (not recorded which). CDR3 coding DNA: TGCGCCAGCAGTCAGGACCTTGGGGATGAGCAGTTCTTC. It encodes CASSQDLGDEQFF.